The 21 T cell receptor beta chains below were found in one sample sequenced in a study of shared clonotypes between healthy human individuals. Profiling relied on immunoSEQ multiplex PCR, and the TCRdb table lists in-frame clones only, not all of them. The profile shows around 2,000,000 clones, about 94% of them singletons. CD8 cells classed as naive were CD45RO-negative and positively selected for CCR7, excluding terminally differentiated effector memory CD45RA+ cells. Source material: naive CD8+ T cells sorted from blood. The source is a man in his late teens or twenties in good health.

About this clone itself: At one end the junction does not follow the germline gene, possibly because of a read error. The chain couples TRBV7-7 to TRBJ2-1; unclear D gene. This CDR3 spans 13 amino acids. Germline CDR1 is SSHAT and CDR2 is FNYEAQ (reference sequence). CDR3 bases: TGTGCTAGCAGCCTAGAAGCTCATCATGAGCAGTTCTTC. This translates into CASSLEAHHEQFF.

CDR3 amino acids: CASTAQLIDEQFF. The CDR3 nucleotides read TGCGCCAGTACGGCCCAACTGATTGATGAGCAGTTCTTC. V gene TRBV5-1 combines with J gene TRBJ2-1, with unresolved D. Trimming shortened V by 8 bases and J by 8 bases, and 17 bases separated the two germline ends. From germline, CDR1 is SGHRS and CDR2 YFSETQ. This CDR3 has 13 residues.

As DNA, the CDR3 is TGTGCCAGCAAGGCCTCAGGGGCCAAAAACATTCAGTACTTC. Its translation: CASKASGAKNIQYF. This chain links TRBV27 with TRBJ2-4, with a possible D match to TRBD1 (5 bases). V dropped 7 bases and J dropped 1 base, with 11 bases sitting between them. CDR3 length: 14 amino acids. Germline V CDR1 and CDR2: MNHEY, SMNVEV (reference sequence).

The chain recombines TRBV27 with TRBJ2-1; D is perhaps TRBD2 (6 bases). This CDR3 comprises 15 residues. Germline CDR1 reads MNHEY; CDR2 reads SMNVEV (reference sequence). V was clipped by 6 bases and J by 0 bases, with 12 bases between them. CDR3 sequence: CASSPGTFSYNEQFF. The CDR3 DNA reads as TGTGCCAGCAGCCCCGGGACTTTCTCCTACAATGAGCAGTTCTTC.

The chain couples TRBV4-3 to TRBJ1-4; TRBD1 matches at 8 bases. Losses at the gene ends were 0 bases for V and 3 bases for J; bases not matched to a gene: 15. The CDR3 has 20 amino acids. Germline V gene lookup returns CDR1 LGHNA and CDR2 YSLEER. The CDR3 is CASSQDRAFGRGQPNEKLFF. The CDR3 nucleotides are TGCGCCAGCAGCCAAGATAGGGCTTTTGGCAGGGGGCAGCCTAATGAAAAACTGTTTTTT.

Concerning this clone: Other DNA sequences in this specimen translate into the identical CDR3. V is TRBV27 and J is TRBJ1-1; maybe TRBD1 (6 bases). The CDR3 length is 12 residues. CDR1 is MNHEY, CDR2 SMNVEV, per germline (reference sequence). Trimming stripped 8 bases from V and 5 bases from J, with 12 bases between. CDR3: CASAEGGTEAFF. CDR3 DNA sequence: TGTGCCAGCGCGGAAGGGGGAACTGAAGCTTTCTTT.

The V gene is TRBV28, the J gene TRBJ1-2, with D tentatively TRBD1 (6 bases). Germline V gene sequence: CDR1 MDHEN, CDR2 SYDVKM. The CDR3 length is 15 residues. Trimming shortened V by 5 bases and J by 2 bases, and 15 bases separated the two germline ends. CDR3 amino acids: CASSPGAGANYGYTF. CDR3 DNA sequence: TGTGCCAGCAGTCCCGGGGCAGGGGCGAACTATGGCTACACCTTC.

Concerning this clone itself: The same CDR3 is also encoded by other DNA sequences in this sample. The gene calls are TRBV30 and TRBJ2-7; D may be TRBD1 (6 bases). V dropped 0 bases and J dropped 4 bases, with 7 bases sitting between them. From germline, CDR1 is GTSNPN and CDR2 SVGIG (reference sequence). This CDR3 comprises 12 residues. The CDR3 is CAWSVGGYEQYF. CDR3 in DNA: TGTGCCTGGAGTGTAGGGGGTTACGAGCAGTACTTC.

CDR3 in DNA: TGTGCCAGCAGCCCGACAGGGGAAACCGGGGAGCTGTTTTTT. Translated, it gives CASSPTGETGELFF. The chain is built from TRBV11-3 and TRBJ2-2; TRBD1 aligns across 8 bases. The CDR3 is made up of 14 amino acids. Germline V CDR1 and CDR2: SGHNT, YENEEA. The V segment lost 5 bases and the J segment 5 bases; nucleotides outside the gene matches: 4.

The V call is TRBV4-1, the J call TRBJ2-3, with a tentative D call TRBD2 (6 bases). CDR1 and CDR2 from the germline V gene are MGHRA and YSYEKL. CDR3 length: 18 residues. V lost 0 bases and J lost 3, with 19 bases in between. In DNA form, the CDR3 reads TGCGCCAGCAGCCAAGATCGGCTAGCGAGGAGTGGAACAGATACGCAGTATTTT. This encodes CASSQDRLARSGTDTQYF.

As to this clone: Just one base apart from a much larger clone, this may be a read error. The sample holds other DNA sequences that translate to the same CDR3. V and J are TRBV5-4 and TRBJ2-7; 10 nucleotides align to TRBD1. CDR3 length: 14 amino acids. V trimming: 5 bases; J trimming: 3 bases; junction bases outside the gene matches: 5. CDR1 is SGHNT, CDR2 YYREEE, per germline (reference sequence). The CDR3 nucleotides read TGTGCCAGCAGTCCCGGGACAGGGGACTACGAGCAGTACTTC. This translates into CASSPGTGDYEQYF.

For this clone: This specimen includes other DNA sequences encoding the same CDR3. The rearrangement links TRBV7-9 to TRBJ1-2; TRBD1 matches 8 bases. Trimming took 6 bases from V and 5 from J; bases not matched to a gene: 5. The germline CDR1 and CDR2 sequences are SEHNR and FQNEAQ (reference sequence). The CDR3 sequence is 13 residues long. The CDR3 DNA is TGTGCCAGCAGTTCGGACAGGGATTATGGCTACACCTTC. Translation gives CASSSDRDYGYTF.

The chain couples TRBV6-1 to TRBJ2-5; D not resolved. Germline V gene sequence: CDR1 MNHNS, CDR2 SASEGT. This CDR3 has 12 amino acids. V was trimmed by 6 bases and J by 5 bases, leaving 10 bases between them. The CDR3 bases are TGTGCCAGCAGGGGGTCGGAGGAGACCCAGTACTTC. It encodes CASRGSEETQYF.

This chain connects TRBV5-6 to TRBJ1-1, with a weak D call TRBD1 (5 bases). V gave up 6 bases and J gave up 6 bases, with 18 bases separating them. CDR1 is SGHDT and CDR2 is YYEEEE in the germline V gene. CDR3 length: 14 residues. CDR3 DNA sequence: TGTGCCAGCATCCTTGGTCAGAGCAGGGCTGAAGCTTTCTTT. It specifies CASILGQSRAEAFF. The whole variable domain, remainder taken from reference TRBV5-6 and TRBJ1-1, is DAGVTQSPTHLIKTRGQQVTLRCSPKSGHDTVSWYQQALGQGPQFIFQYYEEEERQRGNFPDRFSGHQFPNYSSELNVNALLLGDSALYLCASILGQSRAEAFFGQGTRLTVV.

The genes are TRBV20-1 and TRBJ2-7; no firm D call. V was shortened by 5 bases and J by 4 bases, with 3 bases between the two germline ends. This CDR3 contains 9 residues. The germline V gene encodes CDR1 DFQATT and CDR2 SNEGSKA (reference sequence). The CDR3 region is CSAVYEQYF. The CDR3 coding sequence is TGCAGTGCTGTATACGAGCAGTACTTC.

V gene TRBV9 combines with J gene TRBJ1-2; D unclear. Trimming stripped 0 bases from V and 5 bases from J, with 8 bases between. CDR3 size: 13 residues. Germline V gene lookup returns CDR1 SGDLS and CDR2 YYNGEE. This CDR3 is CASSVDSGYGYTF. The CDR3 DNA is TGTGCCAGCAGCGTAGATTCAGGATATGGCTACACCTTC.

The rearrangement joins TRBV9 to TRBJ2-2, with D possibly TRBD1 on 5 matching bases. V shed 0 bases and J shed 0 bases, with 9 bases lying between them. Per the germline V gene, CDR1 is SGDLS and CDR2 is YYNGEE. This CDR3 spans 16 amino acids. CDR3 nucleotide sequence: TGTGCCAGCAGCGTAGACACAGGAGCGAACACCGGGGAGCTGTTTTTT. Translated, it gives CASSVDTGANTGELFF.

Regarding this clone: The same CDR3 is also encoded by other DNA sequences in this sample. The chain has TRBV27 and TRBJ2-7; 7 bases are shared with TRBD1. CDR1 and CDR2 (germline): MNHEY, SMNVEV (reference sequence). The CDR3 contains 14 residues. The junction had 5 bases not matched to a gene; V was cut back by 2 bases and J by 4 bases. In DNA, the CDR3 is TGTGCCAGCAGTTTACCGGACAGGCCGTACGAGCAGTACTTC. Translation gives CASSLPDRPYEQYF.

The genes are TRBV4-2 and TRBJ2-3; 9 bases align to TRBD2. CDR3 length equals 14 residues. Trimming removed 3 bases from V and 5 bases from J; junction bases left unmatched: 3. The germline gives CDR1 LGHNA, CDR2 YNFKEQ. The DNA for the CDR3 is TGTGCCAGCAGCCAGGCGGGGGGGAGAGATACGCAGTATTTT. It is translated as CASSQAGGRDTQYF.

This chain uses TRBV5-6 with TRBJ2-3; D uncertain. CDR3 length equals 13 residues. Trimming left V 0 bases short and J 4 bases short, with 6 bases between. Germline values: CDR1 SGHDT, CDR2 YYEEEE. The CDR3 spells CASSLALPDTQYF. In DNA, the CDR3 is TGTGCCAGCAGCTTGGCGTTGCCAGATACGCAGTATTTT. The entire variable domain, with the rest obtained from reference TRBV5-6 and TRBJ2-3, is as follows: DAGVTQSPTHLIKTRGQQVTLRCSPKSGHDTVSWYQQALGQGPQFIFQYYEEEERQRGNFPDRFSGHQFPNYSSELNVNALLLGDSALYLCASSLALPDTQYFGPGTRLTVL.

Written as DNA, the CDR3 is TGTGCCAGCAGTTCGCTAGGAGATAGCAATCAGCCCCAGCATTTT. Its translation is CASSSLGDSNQPQHF. The V gene is TRBV28, the J gene TRBJ1-5, with D uncertain. Looked up from germline, CDR1 is MDHEN and CDR2 is SYDVKM. CDR3 length: 15 amino acids. V lost 4 bases to trimming and J lost 0 bases, with 10 bases between them.